The 8 T cell receptor beta chains below were found in one sample sequenced in a study of T cell clonotyping in hematopoietic cell transplantation. TCRdb's copy holds only in-frame clones and misses some; the assay was immunoSEQ multiplex PCR. The sample lists tens of thousands of clones; 80% to 90% were seen once. The time point is: recipient sample about 28 days before transplant, after cytoreduction. The source material was peripheral blood mononuclear cells, sampled before stem cell transplant. The receptors come from a man aged 55 to 70 with biphenotypic leukemia. Some clones in this sample may be carry-over from other donors' samples.

The chain recombines TRBV25-1 with TRBJ2-2; a weak D match, TRBD1 (5 bases). CDR3 size: 14 residues. Deletions cut 5 bases from V and 4 bases from J, with 11 bases between. The V gene's germline CDR1 is MGHDK and CDR2 SYGVNS. The CDR3 nucleotides read TGTGCCAGCAGTCTGACAGAACTCACCGGGGAGCTGTTTTTT. Its translation is CASSLTELTGELFF.

This CDR3 reads CASSVGPRSGSEKLFF. The CDR3 nucleotides are TGTGCCAGCAGCGTAGGTCCCAGGAGCGGCAGTGAAAAACTGTTTTTT. The V call is TRBV9, the J call TRBJ1-4; D call uncertain. Germline V CDR1 and CDR2: SGDLS, YYNGEE. V was cut by 0 bases and J by 7 bases, with 16 bases left in between. The CDR3 has 16 residues.

The gene calls are TRBV7-2 and TRBJ2-7; 8 bases map to TRBD2. Per the germline V gene, CDR1 is SGHTA and CDR2 is FQGNSA. The CDR3 is made up of 14 amino acids. The V and J ends lost 5 bases and 2 bases, in that order; junction bases with no gene match: 5. CDR3 nucleotide sequence: TGTGCCAGCAGCGTTAGCGGGGCCCCCTACGAGCAGTACTTC. Protein: CASSVSGAPYEQYF.

The chain links TRBV7-9 to TRBJ1-1; D call uncertain. Germline CDR1 reads SEHNR; CDR2 reads FQNEAQ (reference sequence). The germline V and J ends were trimmed by 8 bases and 0 bases, with 16 bases remaining between them. The CDR3 covers 15 residues. The CDR3 sequence is CASLLVYGMNTEAFF. Here the CDR3 DNA reads TGTGCCAGCCTCCTTGTTTACGGGATGAACACTGAAGCTTTCTTT.

The V and J genes are TRBV2 and TRBJ1-5; D might be TRBD1 (6 bases). The V gene lost 10 bases and the J gene lost 11 bases, with 24 bases spanning the gap. This CDR3 is 14 amino acids long. Germline lookup yields CDR1 SNHLY and CDR2 FYNNEI. CDR3 loop: CANYSDRPDMAQHF. CDR3 bases: TGTGCCAACTATTCCGACAGGCCTGACATGGCCCAGCATTTT. Looking up the rest from reference TRBV2 and TRBJ1-5 gives the full variable domain: EPEVTQTPSHQVTQMGQEVILRCVPISNHLYFYWYRQILGQKVEFLVSFYNNEISEKSEIFDDQFSVERPDGSNFTLKIRSTKLEDSAMYFCANYSDRPDMAQHFGDGTRLSIL.

J is TRBJ1-2 and V is TRBV27; 12 bases map to TRBD1. Germline lookup yields CDR1 MNHEY and CDR2 SMNVEV (reference sequence). Trimming took 6 bases from V and 3 from J; bases not matched to a gene: 2. CDR3 length: 14 amino acids. CDR3 coding DNA: TGTGCCAGCAGGGGGACAGGGGGCCACTATGGCTACACCTTC. This sequence encodes CASRGTGGHYGYTF.

This rearrangement joins TRBV29-1 to TRBJ1-1; TRBD1 matches 9 bases. Germline trimming cut 6 bases from V and 4 bases from J; bases unmatched to any gene: 15. The CDR3 runs to 16 residues. Germline assignment: CDR1 SQVTM and CDR2 ANQGSEA. CDR3 in DNA: TGCAGCGTCAACAAGGTGGGACAGGGAGGAGGCACTGAAGCTTTCTTT. Amino acid sequence: CSVNKVGQGGGTEAFF.

The chain links TRBV25-1 to TRBJ2-2; D might be TRBD2 (5 bases). The germline V gene encodes CDR1 MGHDK and CDR2 SYGVNS. CDR3 length: 17 amino acids. Trimming removed 1 base from V and 3 bases from J, with 15 bases in between. For the CDR3, the DNA is TGTGCCAGCAGTGAATGGGTGGCCGGGGATTACACCGGGGAGCTGTTTTTT. It specifies CASSEWVAGDYTGELFF.